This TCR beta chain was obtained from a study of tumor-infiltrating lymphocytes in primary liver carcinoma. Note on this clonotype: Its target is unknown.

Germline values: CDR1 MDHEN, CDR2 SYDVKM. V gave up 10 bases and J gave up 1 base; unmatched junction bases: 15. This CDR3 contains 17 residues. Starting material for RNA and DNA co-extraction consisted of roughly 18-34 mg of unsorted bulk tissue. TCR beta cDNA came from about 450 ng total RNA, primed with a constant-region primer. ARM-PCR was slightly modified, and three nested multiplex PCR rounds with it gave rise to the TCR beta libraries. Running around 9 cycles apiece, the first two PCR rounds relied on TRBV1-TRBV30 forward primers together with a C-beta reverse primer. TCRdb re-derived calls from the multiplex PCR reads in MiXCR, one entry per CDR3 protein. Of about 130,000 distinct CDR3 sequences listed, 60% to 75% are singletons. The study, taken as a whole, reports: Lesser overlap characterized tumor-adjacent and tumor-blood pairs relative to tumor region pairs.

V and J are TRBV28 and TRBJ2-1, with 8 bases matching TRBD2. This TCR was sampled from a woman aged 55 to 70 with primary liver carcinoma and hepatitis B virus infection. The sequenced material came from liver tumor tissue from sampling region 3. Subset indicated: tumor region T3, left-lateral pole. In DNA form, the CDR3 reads TGTGCCACCATCTCTTACGGGACTAGTGAGTCCTACAATGAGCAGTTCTTC. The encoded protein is CATISYGTSESYNEQFF.